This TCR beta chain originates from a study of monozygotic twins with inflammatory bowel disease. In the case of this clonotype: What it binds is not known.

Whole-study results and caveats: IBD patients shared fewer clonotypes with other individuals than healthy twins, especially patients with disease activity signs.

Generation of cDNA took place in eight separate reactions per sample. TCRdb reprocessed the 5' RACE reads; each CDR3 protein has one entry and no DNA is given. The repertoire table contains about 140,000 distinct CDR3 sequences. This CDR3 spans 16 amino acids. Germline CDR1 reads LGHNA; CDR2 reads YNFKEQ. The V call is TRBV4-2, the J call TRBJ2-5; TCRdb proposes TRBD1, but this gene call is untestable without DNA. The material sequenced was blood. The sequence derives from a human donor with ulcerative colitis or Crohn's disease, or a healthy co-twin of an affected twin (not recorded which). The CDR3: CASSPEGPGRQETQYF.